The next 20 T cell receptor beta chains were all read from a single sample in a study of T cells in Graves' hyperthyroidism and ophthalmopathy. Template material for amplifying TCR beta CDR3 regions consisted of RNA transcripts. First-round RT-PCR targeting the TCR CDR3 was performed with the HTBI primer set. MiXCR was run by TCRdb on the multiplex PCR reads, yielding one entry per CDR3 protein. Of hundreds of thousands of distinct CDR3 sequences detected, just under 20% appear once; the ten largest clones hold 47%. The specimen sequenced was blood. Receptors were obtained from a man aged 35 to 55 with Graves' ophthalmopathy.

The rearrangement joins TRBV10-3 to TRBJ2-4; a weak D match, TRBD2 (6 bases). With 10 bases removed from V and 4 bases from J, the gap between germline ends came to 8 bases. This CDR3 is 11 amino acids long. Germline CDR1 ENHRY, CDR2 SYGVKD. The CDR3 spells CATREKNIQYF. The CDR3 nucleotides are TGTGCCACACGGGAGAAAAACATTCAGTACTTC.

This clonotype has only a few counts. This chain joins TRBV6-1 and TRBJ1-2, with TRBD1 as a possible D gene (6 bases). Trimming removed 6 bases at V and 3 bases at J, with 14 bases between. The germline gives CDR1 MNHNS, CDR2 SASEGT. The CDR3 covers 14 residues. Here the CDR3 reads CASRKQGSYYGYTF. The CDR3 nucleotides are TGTGCCAGCAGGAAGCAGGGGTCGTACTATGGCTACACCTTC.

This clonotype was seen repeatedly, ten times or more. The CDR3 protein is CSARDLLAGGYEQYF. CDR3 sequence (DNA): TGCAGTGCTAGAGACTTACTAGCGGGAGGGTACGAGCAGTACTTC. The rearrangement joins TRBV20-1 to TRBJ2-7; TRBD2 aligns across 13 bases. The CDR3 has 15 residues. Germline CDR1 reads DFQATT; CDR2 reads SNEGSKA (reference sequence). The trim removed 0 bases at V and 4 bases at J, leaving 3 bases unmatched.

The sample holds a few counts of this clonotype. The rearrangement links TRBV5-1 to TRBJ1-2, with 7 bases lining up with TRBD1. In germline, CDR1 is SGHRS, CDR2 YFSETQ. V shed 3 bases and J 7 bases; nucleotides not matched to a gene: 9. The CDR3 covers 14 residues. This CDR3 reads CASSSPGTVFGYTF. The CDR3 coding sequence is TGCGCCAGCAGCTCACCCGGGACAGTTTTTGGCTACACCTTC.

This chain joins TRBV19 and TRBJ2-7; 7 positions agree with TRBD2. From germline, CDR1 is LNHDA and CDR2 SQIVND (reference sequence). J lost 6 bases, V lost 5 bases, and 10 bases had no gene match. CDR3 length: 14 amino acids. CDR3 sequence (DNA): TGTGCCAGTAGTTTTCGGCGGGAGTTCCGCGAGCAGTACTTC. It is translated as CASSFRREFREQYF.

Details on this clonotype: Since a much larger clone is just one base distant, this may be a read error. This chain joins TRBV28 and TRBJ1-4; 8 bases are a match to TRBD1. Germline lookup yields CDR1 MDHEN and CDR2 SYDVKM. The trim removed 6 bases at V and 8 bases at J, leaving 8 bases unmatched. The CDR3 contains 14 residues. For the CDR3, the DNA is TGTGCCAGCAGATCCCAGGGGGCAGAGGAAAAACTGTTTTTT. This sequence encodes CASRSQGAEEKLFF.

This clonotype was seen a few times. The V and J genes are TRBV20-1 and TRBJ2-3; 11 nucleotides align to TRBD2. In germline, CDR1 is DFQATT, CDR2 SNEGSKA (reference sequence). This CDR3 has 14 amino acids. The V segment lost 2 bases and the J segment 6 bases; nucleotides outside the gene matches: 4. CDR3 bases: TGCAGTGCTAGACAACTAGCGGGGGTCGATACGCAGTATTTT. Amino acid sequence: CSARQLAGVDTQYF.

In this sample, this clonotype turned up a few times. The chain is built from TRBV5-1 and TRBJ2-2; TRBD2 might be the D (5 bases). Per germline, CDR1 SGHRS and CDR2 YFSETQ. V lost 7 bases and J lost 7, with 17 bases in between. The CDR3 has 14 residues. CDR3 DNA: TGCGCCAGCGGCCAACTAGTCTCAAACGGGGAGCTGTTTTTT. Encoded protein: CASGQLVSNGELFF.

The chain's CDR3 is CACKRTGLRNTEAFF. The CDR3 DNA is TGTGCCTGCAAGAGGACAGGGCTGAGGAACACTGAAGCTTTCTTT. V usage is TRBV27 and J usage is TRBJ1-1; 8 positions agree with TRBD1. CDR3 length: 15 amino acids. Germline CDR1 MNHEY, CDR2 SMNVEV (reference sequence). V gave up 11 bases and J gave up 1 base; unmatched junction bases: 12.

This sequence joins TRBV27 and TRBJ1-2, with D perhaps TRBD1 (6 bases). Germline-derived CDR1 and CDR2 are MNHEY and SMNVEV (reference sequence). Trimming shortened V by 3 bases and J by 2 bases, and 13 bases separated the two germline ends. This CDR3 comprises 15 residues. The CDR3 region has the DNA TGTGCCAGCAGTTTGTCCCCGGGACACAACTATGGCTACACCTTC. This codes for CASSLSPGHNYGYTF.

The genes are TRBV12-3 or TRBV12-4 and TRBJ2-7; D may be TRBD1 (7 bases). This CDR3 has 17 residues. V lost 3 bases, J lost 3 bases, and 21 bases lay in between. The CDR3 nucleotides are TGTGCCAGCAGTTTTAGCGGAACAGGGGTAAAAATCTACGAGCAGTACTTC. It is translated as CASSFSGTGVKIYEQYF.

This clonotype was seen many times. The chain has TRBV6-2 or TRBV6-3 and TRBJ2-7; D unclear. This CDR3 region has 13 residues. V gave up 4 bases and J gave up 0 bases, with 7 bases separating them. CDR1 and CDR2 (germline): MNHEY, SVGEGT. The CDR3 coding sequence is TGTGCCAGCAGTTCATACGGCTCCTACGAGCAGTACTTC. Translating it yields CASSSYGSYEQYF.

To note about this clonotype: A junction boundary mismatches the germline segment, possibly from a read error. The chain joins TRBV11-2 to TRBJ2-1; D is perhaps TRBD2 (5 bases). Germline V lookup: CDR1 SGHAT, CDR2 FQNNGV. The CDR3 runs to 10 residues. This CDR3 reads CVSGDNEQFF. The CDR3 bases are TGTGTCAGCGGCGACAATGAGCAGTTCTTC.

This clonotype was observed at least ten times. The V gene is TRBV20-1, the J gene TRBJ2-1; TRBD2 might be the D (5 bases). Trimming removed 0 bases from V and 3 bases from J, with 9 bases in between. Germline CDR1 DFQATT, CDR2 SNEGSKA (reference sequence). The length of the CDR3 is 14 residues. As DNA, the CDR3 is TGCAGTGCTAGAGATCAACTAGGCTACAATGAGCAGTTCTTC. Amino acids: CSARDQLGYNEQFF.

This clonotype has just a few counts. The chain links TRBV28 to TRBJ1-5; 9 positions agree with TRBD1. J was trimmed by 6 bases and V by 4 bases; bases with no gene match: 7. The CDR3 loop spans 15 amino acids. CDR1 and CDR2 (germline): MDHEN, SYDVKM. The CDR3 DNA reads TGTGCCAGCAGTTCCGGGACAGGGCGTAGTCAGCCCCAGCATTTT. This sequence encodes CASSSGTGRSQPQHF.

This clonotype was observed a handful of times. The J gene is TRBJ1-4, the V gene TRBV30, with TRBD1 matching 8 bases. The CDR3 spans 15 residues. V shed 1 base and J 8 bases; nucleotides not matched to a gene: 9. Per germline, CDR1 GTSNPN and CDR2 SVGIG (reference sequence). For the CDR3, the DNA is TGTGCCTGGAGTGGAGGGCGGACAGGGCTCGAAAAACTGTTTTTT. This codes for CAWSGGRTGLEKLFF.

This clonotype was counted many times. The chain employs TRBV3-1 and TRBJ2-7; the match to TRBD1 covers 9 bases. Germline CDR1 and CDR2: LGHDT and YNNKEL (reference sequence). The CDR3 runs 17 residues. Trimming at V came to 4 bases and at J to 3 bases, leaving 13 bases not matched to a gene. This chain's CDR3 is CASSPKSGTGRHYEQYF. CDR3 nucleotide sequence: TGTGCCAGCAGCCCCAAGTCCGGGACAGGGCGCCACTACGAGCAGTACTTC.

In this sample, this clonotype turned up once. The CDR3 DNA is TGCAGTGCTAGGTGGGGGTGGCAGAGCCAACTGTTTTTT. Its translation: CSARWGWQSQLFF. The chain employs TRBV20-1 and TRBJ1-4, with D maybe TRBD1 (5 bases). The CDR3 consists of 13 residues. Trimming shortened V by 3 bases and J by 12 bases, and 17 bases separated the two germline ends. Germline values: CDR1 DFQATT, CDR2 SNEGSKA (reference sequence).

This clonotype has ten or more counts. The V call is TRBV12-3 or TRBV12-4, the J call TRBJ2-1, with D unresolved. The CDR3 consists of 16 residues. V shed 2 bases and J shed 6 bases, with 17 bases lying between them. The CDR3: CASSLLGLSFANEQFF. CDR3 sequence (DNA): TGTGCCAGCAGTTTATTGGGTTTAAGTTTTGCCAATGAGCAGTTCTTC.

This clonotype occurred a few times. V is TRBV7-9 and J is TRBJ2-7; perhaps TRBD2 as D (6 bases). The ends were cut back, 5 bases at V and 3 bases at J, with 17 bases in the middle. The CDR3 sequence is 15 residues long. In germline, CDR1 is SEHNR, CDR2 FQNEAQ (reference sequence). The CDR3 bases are TGTGCCAGCAGCCTCGCGGGGAGGCCAGACTACGAGCAGTACTTC. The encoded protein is CASSLAGRPDYEQYF.